These T cell receptor beta chains were read from a single sample in a study of blood T cells in healthy people across ages. A single record per CDR3 protein comes from TCRdb applying MiXCR to the 5' RACE reads. The table lists hundreds of thousands of distinct CDR3 sequences, around three fifths of them singletons. Sequencing was carried out using blood. Source of these receptors: a man aged 40-55 years in good health. The CDR3 runs from the conserved cysteine through the conserved F or W. The order of the fields is CDR3 length, V gene, clone size, D gene, J gene, CDR3 DNA, CDR3 protein. The D gene is left open where the match is weak. Expanded clones are given a class, and other clones once, few, many or no size at all.

cdr3_length: 13
v_call: TRBV20-1
clone_size: few
d_call: -
j_call: TRBJ1-2
cdr3_nt: TGCAGTGTCAGTCCCAAGGACAGAGGGGGCTACACCTTC
cdr3_aa: CSVSPKDRGGYTF

cdr3_length: 15
v_call: TRBV11-2
clone_size: -
d_call: -
j_call: TRBJ2-7
cdr3_nt: TGTGCCAGCAGCTCCCTGGAGGGTCGCCGCTACGAGCAGTACTTC
cdr3_aa: CASSSLEGRRYEQYF

cdr3_length: 14
v_call: TRBV3-1
clone_size: -
d_call: -
j_call: TRBJ2-5
cdr3_nt: TGTGCCAGCAGCCAAGATGGGACCTCCGGGACCCAGTACTTC
cdr3_aa: CASSQDGTSGTQYF

cdr3_length: 13
v_call: TRBV27
clone_size: few
d_call: -
j_call: TRBJ2-7
cdr3_nt: TGTGCCAGCAGTTTATCGGCAGCTTACGAGCAGTACTTC
cdr3_aa: CASSLSAAYEQYF

cdr3_length: 13
v_call: TRBV30
clone_size: -
d_call: -
j_call: TRBJ1-5
cdr3_nt: TGTGCCTGGAGTCAGTCTGACGGTCAGCCCCAGCATTTT
cdr3_aa: CAWSQSDGQPQHF

cdr3_length: 12
v_call: TRBV12-3/TRBV12-4
clone_size: -
d_call: -
j_call: TRBJ2-1
cdr3_nt: TGTGCCAGCAGTTTATCAACAGGGCGGAAGTTCTTC
cdr3_aa: CASSLSTGRKFF

cdr3_length: 12
v_call: TRBV9
clone_size: -
d_call: -
j_call: TRBJ1-2
cdr3_nt: TGTGCCAGCAGCGCCGGGGGCGGCGACTACACCTTC
cdr3_aa: CASSAGGGDYTF

cdr3_length: 15
v_call: TRBV5-1
clone_size: few
d_call: TRBD2
j_call: TRBJ2-3
cdr3_nt: TGCGCCAGCAGCTTGGAGCGGGGCTCATCGGATACGCAGTATTTT
cdr3_aa: CASSLERGSSDTQYF

cdr3_length: 13
v_call: TRBV11-2
clone_size: -
d_call: -
j_call: TRBJ2-5
cdr3_nt: TGCGCCAGCAGCTTAGTACGTCACGATGAGCAGTACTTC
cdr3_aa: CASSLVRHDEQYF

cdr3_length: 17
v_call: TRBV21-1
clone_size: -
d_call: -
j_call: TRBJ2-3
cdr3_nt: TGTGCCAGCAGCCACCCGAACGGGCAGTCTTTGATTGATACGCAGTATTTT
cdr3_aa: CASSHPNGQSLIDTQYF

cdr3_length: 16
v_call: TRBV6-2/TRBV6-3
clone_size: -
d_call: TRBD2
j_call: TRBJ2-1
cdr3_nt: TGTGCCAGCAGTTACAGGGGACTAGCGGAAAACAATGAGCAGTTCTTC
cdr3_aa: CASSYRGLAENNEQFF

cdr3_length: 17
v_call: TRBV7-9
clone_size: -
d_call: TRBD2
j_call: TRBJ2-7
cdr3_nt: TGTGCCAGCAGCTTTTATACAGGGACTAGCGGAACTCCGGGGCAGTACTTC
cdr3_aa: CASSFYTGTSGTPGQYF

cdr3_length: 12
v_call: TRBV28
clone_size: -
d_call: -
j_call: TRBJ1-1
cdr3_nt: TGTGCCAGCAGTTTCAGGGGAGGGGAAGCTTTCTTT
cdr3_aa: CASSFRGGEAFF

cdr3_length: 16
v_call: TRBV9
clone_size: few
d_call: TRBD2
j_call: TRBJ2-3
cdr3_nt: TGTGCCAGCAGCGCCTTGGGACTAGCGGTGACAGATACGCAGTATTTT
cdr3_aa: CASSALGLAVTDTQYF

cdr3_length: 13
v_call: TRBV28
clone_size: -
d_call: -
j_call: TRBJ1-2
cdr3_nt: TGTGCCAGCAGTTATGGGGCAGGGTATGGCTACACCTTC
cdr3_aa: CASSYGAGYGYTF

cdr3_length: 14
v_call: TRBV4-3
clone_size: -
d_call: TRBD2
j_call: TRBJ2-5
cdr3_nt: TGCGCCAGCAGCCAGAGCGGGGAGTGGGAGACCCAGTACTTC
cdr3_aa: CASSQSGEWETQYF

cdr3_length: 15
v_call: TRBV4-3
clone_size: -
d_call: -
j_call: TRBJ2-7
cdr3_nt: TGCGCCAGCAGCCAATTTCTTTCAGTGACCTACGAGCAGTACTTC
cdr3_aa: CASSQFLSVTYEQYF

cdr3_length: 16
v_call: TRBV20-1
clone_size: -
d_call: -
j_call: TRBJ2-3
cdr3_nt: TGCAGTGCTAGAGACACCAGCGGACTTAGCACAGATACGCAGTATTTT
cdr3_aa: CSARDTSGLSTDTQYF

cdr3_length: 17
v_call: TRBV20-1
clone_size: -
d_call: -
j_call: TRBJ2-3
cdr3_nt: TGCAGTGCCAACCCCCCCTACGGCGGGATTACAGGAGATACGCAGTATTTT
cdr3_aa: CSANPPYGGITGDTQYF

cdr3_length: 14
v_call: TRBV20-1
clone_size: -
d_call: -
j_call: TRBJ2-1
cdr3_nt: TGCAGTGCTCCTTCCGGGACTCGTTACAATGAGCAGTTCTTC
cdr3_aa: CSAPSGTRYNEQFF

cdr3_length: 15
v_call: TRBV3-1
clone_size: -
d_call: TRBD1
j_call: TRBJ1-6
cdr3_nt: TGTGCCAGCAGCCAAGGTGGGACAGCACATTCACCCCTCCACTTT
cdr3_aa: CASSQGGTAHSPLHF

cdr3_length: 16
v_call: TRBV20-1
clone_size: -
d_call: TRBD2
j_call: TRBJ2-3
cdr3_nt: TGCAGTGCTCCCCGTAGGACTAGCGGGATTCTAGATACGCAGTATTTT
cdr3_aa: CSAPRRTSGILDTQYF

cdr3_length: 15
v_call: TRBV2
clone_size: -
d_call: -
j_call: TRBJ2-3
cdr3_nt: TGTGCCAGCAGTGTCGGGCCGGTCGGCACAGATACGCAGTATTTT
cdr3_aa: CASSVGPVGTDTQYF

cdr3_length: 16
v_call: TRBV11-2
clone_size: -
d_call: -
j_call: TRBJ2-1
cdr3_nt: TGTGCCAGCAGCAGCGGAGAGGGGGTCAGCAGAGAGACCCAGTTCTTC
cdr3_aa: CASSSGEGVSRETQFF